This T cell receptor (beta chain) derives from a study of CD8 T cells in ankylosing spondylitis. Libraries of TCR beta came from quantitative 5'-RACE with molecular barcodes. TCRdb called the 5' RACE reads again in MiXCR, with one record for every CDR3 protein. The data contain approximately 180,000 distinct CDR3 sequences, about 20% of them seen just once; the ten biggest clones take up around 4.1%. This clonotype was seen many times. Its antigen is undetermined. CDR3 length: 13 amino acids. Germline CDR1 is DFQATT and CDR2 is SNEGSKA (reference sequence). Notes on the study in general: Some of the motif variants had earlier been found in reactive arthritis patients' fluid and blood. Ankylosing spondylitis blood appeared to carry a characteristic TCR beta motif of several highly homologous variants.

The TCR was taken from a male donor aged 5 to 30 with ankylosing spondylitis or in good health (not recorded which). The chain employs TRBV20-1 and TRBJ2-3; D is unclear. The sample taken for sequencing was blood, either unsorted or a sorted T cell fraction (not recorded which). CDR3: CSPVWQTTDTQYF. The DNA for the CDR3 is TGCAGCCCTGTGTGGCAGACCACAGATACGCAGTATTTT.